These T cell receptor beta chains were read from a single sample in a study of blood T cell repertoires in COVID-19. The protocol was immunoSEQ multiplex PCR, while the TCRdb copy is restricted to in-frame clones and leaves out a portion. This table holds around 200,000 clones, 80% to 90% found once. Sequencing used peripheral blood. Every receptor here comes from a man aged 45 to 65 with acute or convalescent COVID-19. Each CDR3 is given with its conserved first and last residue. A D gene is named only where the DNA matches it firmly. Clone size is not always given. Where it is, it says once, few, many or a class for expanded clones.

v_call: TRBV5-1
d_call: TRBD1
j_call: TRBJ1-6
clone_size: once
cdr3_nt: TGCGCCAGTTTCGTCTGCCGGGACAGGGAGAATTCACCCCTCCACTTT
cdr3_aa: CASFVCRDRENSPLHF

v_call: TRBV10-1
d_call: NA
j_call: TRBJ1-2
clone_size: few
cdr3_nt: TGCGCCAGCAGTGAATTCAGGGACTATGGCTACACCTTC
cdr3_aa: CASSEFRDYGYTF

v_call: TRBV7-9
d_call: TRBD1
j_call: TRBJ1-3
clone_size: few
cdr3_nt: TGTGCCAGCAGCCCGACAGGGGGTGGAAACACCATATATTTT
cdr3_aa: CASSPTGGGNTIYF

v_call: TRBV4-2
d_call: TRBD2
j_call: TRBJ2-7
clone_size: NA
cdr3_nt: TGTGCCAGCAGCCAATTAGCGGGGGGGGGCTACGAGCAGTACTTC
cdr3_aa: CASSQLAGGGYEQYF

v_call: TRBV5-1
d_call: NA
j_call: TRBJ2-2
clone_size: NA
cdr3_nt: TGCGCCAGCAGCTTGGCCGGGACAACGAACACCGGGGAGCTGTTTTTT
cdr3_aa: CASSLAGTTNTGELFF

v_call: TRBV19
d_call: NA
j_call: TRBJ2-4
clone_size: NA
cdr3_nt: TGTGCCAGTAGTACGGGGAATGAGGCCAAAAACATTCAGTACTTC
cdr3_aa: CASSTGNEAKNIQYF

v_call: TRBV6-1
d_call: TRBD1
j_call: TRBJ1-5
clone_size: NA
cdr3_nt: TGTGCCAGCAGTGGGACAGGGGGCTTTAGCAATCAGCCCCAGCATTTT
cdr3_aa: CASSGTGGFSNQPQHF

v_call: TRBV3-1/TRBV3-2
d_call: TRBD1
j_call: TRBJ1-3
clone_size: NA
cdr3_nt: TGTGCCAGCAGCCCCCAAGCGACAGGGTCCGGAAACACCATATATTTT
cdr3_aa: CASSPQATGSGNTIYF

v_call: TRBV4-1
d_call: TRBD2
j_call: TRBJ2-1
clone_size: NA
cdr3_nt: TGCGCCAGCAGCCAAGTCCTAGCGGGGGGGTTTGAGCAGTTCTTC
cdr3_aa: CASSQVLAGGFEQFF

v_call: TRBV5-1
d_call: NA
j_call: TRBJ1-3
clone_size: NA
cdr3_nt: TGCGCCAGCAGCTCCCTGACAGGCTCTGGAAACACCATATATTTT
cdr3_aa: CASSSLTGSGNTIYF

v_call: TRBV28
d_call: NA
j_call: TRBJ2-2
clone_size: NA
cdr3_nt: TGTGCCAGCAGTTTGCCGGGGTCGAACACCGGGGAGCTGTTTTTT
cdr3_aa: CASSLPGSNTGELFF

v_call: TRBV5-1
d_call: NA
j_call: TRBJ2-1
clone_size: NA
cdr3_nt: TGCGCCAGCAGCTTGGCCCCCTTAGGGGCCTACAATGAGCAGTTCTTC
cdr3_aa: CASSLAPLGAYNEQFF

v_call: TRBV2
d_call: TRBD1
j_call: TRBJ1-1
clone_size: NA
cdr3_nt: TGTGCCAGCAGGCAGGGGGCTACTGAAGCTTTCTTT
cdr3_aa: CASRQGATEAFF

v_call: TRBV19
d_call: TRBD1
j_call: TRBJ1-4
clone_size: NA
cdr3_nt: TGTGCCAGTAGTACCACCGGGACAGGGTACGAAAAACTGTTTTTT
cdr3_aa: CASSTTGTGYEKLFF

v_call: TRBV7-2
d_call: NA
j_call: TRBJ2-1
clone_size: once
cdr3_nt: TGTGCCAGCAGGCTACAAGGGGGGGGGAATGAGCAGTTCTTC
cdr3_aa: CASRLQGGGNEQFF

v_call: TRBV6-5
d_call: NA
j_call: TRBJ1-1
clone_size: NA
cdr3_nt: TGTGCCAGCAGTTACGGGCGCCCGGCGAACACTGAAGCTTTCTTT
cdr3_aa: CASSYGRPANTEAFF

v_call: TRBV24-1
d_call: NA
j_call: TRBJ1-5
clone_size: NA
cdr3_nt: TGTGCCACCAGTGATTTGAGACACGATCAGCCCCAGCATTTT
cdr3_aa: CATSDLRHDQPQHF

v_call: TRBV6-5
d_call: TRBD1
j_call: TRBJ1-5
clone_size: once
cdr3_nt: TGTGCCAGCAGCCCAGGGACAGGGAGACAGCCCCAGCATTTT
cdr3_aa: CASSPGTGRQPQHF

v_call: TRBV10-1
d_call: NA
j_call: TRBJ2-5
clone_size: once
cdr3_nt: TGCGCCAGCAGTGACCCCTCGGGGGGCAAGGAGACCCAGTACTTC
cdr3_aa: CASSDPSGGKETQYF

v_call: TRBV7-6
d_call: NA
j_call: TRBJ1-1
clone_size: once
cdr3_nt: TGTGCCAGCAGCTTAGGACAGTCAAGGATGAACACTGAAGCTTTCTTT
cdr3_aa: CASSLGQSRMNTEAFF

v_call: TRBV29-1
d_call: NA
j_call: TRBJ1-5
clone_size: few
cdr3_nt: TGCAGCGTTTCTTTCTCGGCAGGGTCAAATCAGCCCCAGCATTTT
cdr3_aa: CSVSFSAGSNQPQHF

v_call: TRBV7-9
d_call: TRBD1
j_call: TRBJ1-1
clone_size: NA
cdr3_nt: TGTGCCAGCAGTCTCCAAGACAGGGTAGCTTTCTTT
cdr3_aa: CASSLQDRVAFF

v_call: TRBV2
d_call: NA
j_call: TRBJ2-5
clone_size: NA
cdr3_nt: TGTGCCAGCAGTGATCGGGGGGAGACCCAGTACTTC
cdr3_aa: CASSDRGETQYF

v_call: TRBV27
d_call: NA
j_call: TRBJ1-6
clone_size: NA
cdr3_nt: TGTGCCAGCAAGAGCTCCTATAATTCACCCCTCCACTTT
cdr3_aa: CASKSSYNSPLHF